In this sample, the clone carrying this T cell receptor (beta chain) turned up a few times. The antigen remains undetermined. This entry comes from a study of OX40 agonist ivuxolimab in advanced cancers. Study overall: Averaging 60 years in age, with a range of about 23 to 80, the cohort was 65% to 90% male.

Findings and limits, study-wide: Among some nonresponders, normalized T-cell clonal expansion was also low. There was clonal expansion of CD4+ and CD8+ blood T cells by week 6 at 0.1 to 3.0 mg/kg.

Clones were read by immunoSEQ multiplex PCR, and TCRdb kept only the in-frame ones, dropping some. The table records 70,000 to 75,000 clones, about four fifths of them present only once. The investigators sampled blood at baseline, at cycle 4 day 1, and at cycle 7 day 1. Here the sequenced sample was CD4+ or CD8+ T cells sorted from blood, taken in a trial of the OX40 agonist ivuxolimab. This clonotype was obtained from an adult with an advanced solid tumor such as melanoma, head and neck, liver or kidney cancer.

DNA of the CDR3: TGTGCCAGCAGCCTGGGACAGGGACTTTCCTACGAGCAGTACTTC. Amino acid sequence: CASSLGQGLSYEQYF. This rearrangement joins TRBV7-9 to TRBJ2-7; TRBD1 matches 9 bases. Germline V CDR1 and CDR2: SEHNR, FQNEAQ (reference sequence). The V and J ends lost 5 bases and 1 base, in that order; junction bases with no gene match: 6. The CDR3 has 15 amino acids. Looking up the rest from reference TRBV7-9 and TRBJ2-7 gives the full variable domain: DTGVSQNPRHKITKRGQNVTFRCDPISEHNRLYWYRQTLGQGPEFLTYFQNEAQLEKSRLLSDRFSAERPKGSFSTLEIQRTEQGDSAMYLCASSLGQGLSYEQYFGPGTRLTVT.